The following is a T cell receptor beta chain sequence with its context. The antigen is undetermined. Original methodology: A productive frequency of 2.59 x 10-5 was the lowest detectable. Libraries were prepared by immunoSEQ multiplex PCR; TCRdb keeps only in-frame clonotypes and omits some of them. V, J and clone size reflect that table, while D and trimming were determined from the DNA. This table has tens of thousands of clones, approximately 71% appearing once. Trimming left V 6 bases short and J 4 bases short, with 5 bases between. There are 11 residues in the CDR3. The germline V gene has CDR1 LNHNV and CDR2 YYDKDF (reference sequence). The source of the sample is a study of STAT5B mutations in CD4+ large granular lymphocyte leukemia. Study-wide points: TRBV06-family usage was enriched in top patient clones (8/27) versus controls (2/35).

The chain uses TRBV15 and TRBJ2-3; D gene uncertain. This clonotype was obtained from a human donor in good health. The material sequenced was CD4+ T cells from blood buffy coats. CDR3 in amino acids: CATSRADTQYF. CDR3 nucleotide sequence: TGTGCCACCAGTAGGGCAGATACGCAGTATTTT. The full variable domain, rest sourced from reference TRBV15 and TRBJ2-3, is DAMVIQNPRYQVTQFGKPVTLSCSQTLNHNVMYWYQQKSSQAPKLLFHYYDKDFNNEADTPDNFQSRRPNTSFCFLDIRSPGLGDTAMYLCATSRADTQYFGPGTRLTVL.